A selection of T cell receptor beta chains follows, all from one sample in a study of blood T cell repertoires in COVID-19. Only in-frame clones appear in the TCRdb table, and some are missing; sequencing was by immunoSEQ multiplex PCR. This sample has 190,000 or so clones; around 90% occur once, and the top ten carry 2.7%. The sequenced sample consisted of peripheral blood. These receptors all stem from a man in his forties with active or convalescent COVID-19. Both conserved end residues are part of each CDR3. D genes are given only for firm matches. Clone size is not always given. Where it is, it says once, few, many or a class for expanded clones.

v_gene,abundance,d_gene,j_gene,CDR3aa,CDR3nt
TRBV11-2,.,.,TRBJ2-4,CASSSSRAKNIQYF,TGTGCCAGCAGCAGCTCTCGGGCCAAAAACATTCAGTACTTC
TRBV4-1,.,.,TRBJ2-1,CASSQLAEGGSEQFF,TGCGCCAGCAGCCAGTTGGCGGAGGGAGGTTCTGAGCAGTTCTTC
TRBV5-1,.,TRBD2,TRBJ2-5,CASSLGLAGGGAPSWTQYF,TGCGCCAGCAGCTTAGGCCTAGCGGGGGGCGGAGCCCCCAGCTGGACCCAGTACTTC
TRBV6-6,.,TRBD1,TRBJ1-4,CASSQGQGDEKLFF,TGTGCCAGCAGTCAGGGACAGGGGGATGAAAAACTGTTTTTT
TRBV18,.,TRBD2,TRBJ2-2,CASSSESSGGAGELFF,TGTGCCAGCTCATCTGAGTCTAGCGGGGGTGCCGGGGAGCTGTTTTTT
TRBV19,.,TRBD1,TRBJ1-6,CASSMLQGNSPLHF,TGTGCCAGTAGTATGTTACAGGGGAATTCACCCCTCCACTTT
TRBV28,.,TRBD1,TRBJ1-2,CASGTGGLRGYTF,TGTGCCAGCGGGACAGGAGGGCTGAGGGGCTACACCTTC
TRBV7-2,.,.,TRBJ1-3,CASSLGSDGNTIYF,TGTGCCAGCAGCTTAGGTTCAGATGGAAACACCATATATTTT
TRBV4-1,.,TRBD1,TRBJ1-6,CASSQADRGGSPLHF,TGCGCCAGCAGCCAAGCGGACAGGGGAGGTTCACCCCTCCACTTT
TRBV7-2,.,.,TRBJ2-7,CASSLAHPGPSSYEQYF,TGTGCCAGCAGCCTAGCCCACCCTGGCCCGTCCTCCTACGAGCAGTACTTC
TRBV9,.,.,TRBJ2-7,CASSVEGGPNEQYF,TGTGCCAGCAGCGTAGAAGGGGGACCCAACGAGCAGTACTTC
TRBV11-2,once,TRBD1,TRBJ2-7,CASSTGQGGYEQYF,TGTGCCAGCAGCACCGGACAGGGAGGCTACGAGCAGTACTTC
TRBV7-2,.,.,TRBJ1-5,CASSFSGVRNQPQHF,TGTGCCAGCAGCTTTTCAGGGGTACGGAATCAGCCCCAGCATTTT
TRBV20-1,.,.,TRBJ1-2,CSASDYREIGGYTF,TGCAGTGCTAGTGACTACAGGGAAATCGGTGGCTACACCTTC
TRBV19,.,TRBD2,TRBJ2-5,CASSPTSGGGTQYF,TGTGCCAGTAGTCCGACTAGCGGGGGAGGGACCCAGTACTTC
TRBV5-1,.,TRBD1,TRBJ2-5,CASSLAGGEGQETQYF,TGCGCCAGCAGCTTGGCAGGGGGCGAGGGCCAAGAGACCCAGTACTTC
TRBV19,.,.,TRBJ2-3,CASSQRATGYTDTQYF,TGTGCCAGTAGCCAACGAGCCACAGGTTACACAGATACGCAGTATTTT
TRBV5-4,.,TRBD2,TRBJ2-7,CASSLTGGPYEQYF,TGTGCCAGCAGTCTAACGGGGGGGCCGTACGAGCAGTACTTC
TRBV5-1,.,TRBD1,TRBJ2-7,CASSRGDRYEQYF,TGCGCCAGCAGCCGAGGGGACAGATACGAGCAGTACTTC
TRBV20-1,.,.,TRBJ1-5,CSASKGGFNQPQHF,TGCAGTGCTAGTAAGGGAGGGTTTAATCAGCCCCAGCATTTT
TRBV11-3,.,TRBD1,TRBJ2-1,CASSFAGTGGNEQFF,TGTGCCAGCAGCTTTGCGGGGACAGGGGGCAATGAGCAGTTCTTC
TRBV19,.,TRBD2,TRBJ2-1,CASTLGGGISSYNEQFF,TGTGCCAGTACCCTTGGGGGGGGGATAAGCTCCTACAATGAGCAGTTCTTC
TRBV6-5,.,.,TRBJ2-1,CASSYESLSHLRQFF,TGTGCCAGCAGTTACGAATCCCTTAGTCATTTACGGCAGTTCTTC
TRBV19,.,TRBD1,TRBJ1-2,CASSMTTGAGGGYTF,TGTGCCAGTAGTATGACTACAGGGGCCGGAGGTGGCTACACCTTC
TRBV19,.,TRBD2,TRBJ2-1,CASELAGTYGEQFF,TGTGCCAGTGAACTAGCGGGGACATATGGTGAGCAGTTCTTC
TRBV5-1,.,.,TRBJ1-2,CASTKDSYGYTF,TGCGCCAGCACGAAGGACAGTTATGGCTACACCTTC
TRBV28,.,TRBD1,TRBJ1-5,CASSSTGLKHF,TGTGCCAGCAGTTCGACAGGGCTTAAGCATTTT
TRBV9,few,TRBD2,TRBJ2-1,CASSVGTGGVEQFF,TGTGCCAGCAGCGTAGGTACGGGGGGAGTCGAGCAGTTCTTC
TRBV7-9,few,.,TRBJ1-6,CASSLEADLAPLHF,TGTGCCAGCAGCTTAGAGGCGGATCTGGCCCCCCTCCACTTT
TRBV28,.,.,TRBJ1-1,CASSLVDLHMNTEAFF,TGTGCCAGCAGTTTAGTCGATCTGCACATGAACACTGAAGCTTTCTTT
TRBV6-2/TRBV6-3,.,.,TRBJ2-3,CASSAQLPDTQYF,TGTGCCAGCAGTGCACAACTACCGGATACGCAGTATTTT
TRBV11-3,.,.,TRBJ1-6,CASSSDGVGSPLHF,TGTGCCAGCAGCTCTGACGGAGTTGGTTCACCCCTCCACTTT
TRBV5-1,.,.,TRBJ2-3,CASSLTGTSGTQYF,TGCGCCAGCAGCTTGACCGGGACATCGGGTACGCAGTATTTT
TRBV7-9,.,TRBD2,TRBJ2-3,CASSSSGGIRADTQYF,TGTGCCAGCAGCTCTAGCGGGGGGATCAGGGCAGATACGCAGTATTTT
TRBV19,.,TRBD1,TRBJ1-2,CASSIGGRGNYGYTF,TGTGCCAGTAGTATTGGGGGCAGGGGGAACTATGGCTACACCTTC
TRBV5-1,.,TRBD1,TRBJ2-7,CASSLGLPGQGTTYEQYF,TGCGCCAGCAGCTTGGGACTACCGGGACAGGGGACGACCTACGAGCAGTACTTC
TRBV28,.,TRBD1,TRBJ2-7,CASIARQGDYEQYF,TGTGCCAGCATTGCCCGACAGGGGGATTACGAGCAGTACTTC